The 19 T cell receptor beta chains below come from one sample, sequenced in a study of blood T cell repertoires in COVID-19. Assay used: immunoSEQ multiplex PCR; TCRdb lists only in-frame clones, some missing. The profile shows 200,000 to 300,000 clones, around 87% of them singletons. Material: peripheral blood. These receptors were collected from a woman in her forties who had recovered from COVID-19.

V usage is TRBV4-3 and J usage is TRBJ2-1; 8 bases are a match to TRBD2. CDR3 size: 17 residues. V shed 1 base and J 4 bases; nucleotides not matched to a gene: 9. CDR1 is LGHNA, CDR2 YSLEER, per germline. This chain's CDR3 is CASSQGFRGGTYNEQFF. In nucleotides, the CDR3 is TGCGCCAGCAGCCAAGGGTTTCGCGGGGGGACTTACAATGAGCAGTTCTTC.

This chain uses TRBV27 with TRBJ2-1; possibly TRBD2 for D (5 bases). Germline CDR1 MNHEY, CDR2 SMNVEV (reference sequence). The CDR3 length is 11 residues. Trimming left V 7 bases short and J 14 bases short, with 15 bases between. The CDR3 is CASTSDGGEFF. In nucleotides, the CDR3 is TGTGCCAGCACCTCAGACGGAGGTGAGTTCTTC.

The CDR3 region is CAISEGGLSSYEQYF. CDR3 sequence (DNA): TGTGCCATCAGTGAAGGGGGCCTTAGCTCCTACGAGCAGTACTTC. The rearrangement links TRBV10-3 to TRBJ2-7, with 7 nucleotides matching TRBD1. The CDR3 sequence is 15 residues long. The V segment lost 3 bases and the J segment 0 bases; nucleotides outside the gene matches: 5. Germline assignment: CDR1 ENHRY and CDR2 SYGVKD.

The V gene is TRBV9, the J gene TRBJ2-2; D perhaps matches TRBD1 (6 bases). V was shortened by 2 bases and J by 7 bases, with 15 bases between the two germline ends. Per the germline V gene, CDR1 is SGDLS and CDR2 is YYNGEE. The length of the CDR3 is 15 residues. The CDR3 loop is CASSVMAGAIGELFF. The CDR3, as DNA: TGTGCCAGCAGCGTGATGGCAGGGGCTATCGGGGAGCTGTTTTTT.

V and J are TRBV5-4 and TRBJ1-4; weak D call: TRBD1 (5 bases). The CDR3 has 14 residues. Trimming removed 4 bases from V and 6 bases from J, with 13 bases in between. Germline V lookup: CDR1 SGHNT, CDR2 YYREEE (reference sequence). This CDR3 reads CASSPGGADEKLFF. The CDR3 nucleotides are TGTGCCAGCAGCCCCGGTGGGGCGGATGAAAAACTGTTTTTT.

The CDR3 reads CASSQTGRLDQPQHF. The CDR3 DNA is TGTGCCAGCAGCCAGACAGGGAGACTCGATCAGCCCCAGCATTTT. This rearrangement joins TRBV3-1 (or the pseudogene TRBV3-2) to TRBJ1-5, with 7 positions matching TRBD1. The CDR3 is 15 residues long. Looked up from germline, CDR1 is LGHDT and CDR2 is YNNKEL (reference sequence). V was pared by 3 bases and J by 5 bases, with 7 bases of the junction left unmatched.

The V and J genes are TRBV2 and TRBJ1-4; D possibly corresponds to TRBD1 (5 bases). Trimming removed 4 bases from V and 0 bases from J, with 12 bases in between. The CDR3 totals 16 residues. Germline CDR1 SNHLY, CDR2 FYNNEI. The CDR3 is CASSVGRAATNEKLFF. The CDR3 nucleotides are TGTGCCAGCAGTGTGGGCAGGGCTGCAACTAATGAAAAACTGTTTTTT.

CDR3 sequence (DNA): TGTGCCTGTGTCGTGCGGGACCCCTCCTACGAGCAGTACTTC. This gives the protein CACVVRDPSYEQYF. The V and J genes are TRBV30 and TRBJ2-7, with D possibly matching TRBD2 (6 bases). The CDR3 has 14 amino acids. Germline V gene lookup returns CDR1 GTSNPN and CDR2 SVGIG (reference sequence). Trimming pared 6 bases from V and 0 bases from J, leaving 15 bases between.

V gene TRBV5-8 combines with J gene TRBJ2-1, with 14 bases that match TRBD2. V was pared by 2 bases and J by 1 base, with 2 bases of the junction left unmatched. Looked up from germline, CDR1 is SGHTS and CDR2 is YDEGEE. The CDR3 has 17 residues. CDR3 DNA: TGTGCCAGCAGCTTTGGGACTAGCGGGGGATCCTACAATGAGCAGTTCTTC. Protein product: CASSFGTSGGSYNEQFF.

The chain couples TRBV13 to TRBJ1-2; 11 nucleotides align to TRBD1. Germline CDR1 PRHDT, CDR2 FYEKMQ (reference sequence). The CDR3 totals 16 residues. V was pared by 6 bases and J by 0 bases, with 6 bases of the junction left unmatched. The CDR3 loop is CASSLGTGGTNYGYTF. The CDR3 region has the DNA TGTGCCAGCAGTCTCGGGACAGGGGGTACTAACTATGGCTACACCTTC. The whole variable domain, filled in from reference TRBV13 and TRBJ1-2, reads AAGVIQSPRHLIKEKRETATLKCYPIPRHDTVYWYQQGPGQDPQFLISFYEKMQSDKGSIPDRFSAQQFSDYHSELNMSSLELGDSALYFCASSLGTGGTNYGYTFGSGTRLTVV.

This rearrangement joins TRBV19 to TRBJ1-4; D possibly corresponds to TRBD1 (5 bases). The CDR3 has 14 residues. From germline, CDR1 is LNHDA and CDR2 SQIVND (reference sequence). Trimming shortened V by 3 bases and J by 7 bases, and 12 bases separated the two germline ends. Here the CDR3 DNA reads TGTGCCAGTAGTATGTGGGGCGAAAGTGAAAAACTGTTTTTT. Protein sequence: CASSMWGESEKLFF.

For the CDR3, the DNA is TGCGCCAGCAGTGGCTGGACAGTAACTTTCGACACTGAAGCTTTCTTT. Its translation: CASSGWTVTFDTEAFF. The chain is built from TRBV10-2 and TRBJ1-1, with D maybe TRBD1 (6 bases). Germline values: CDR1 WSHSY, CDR2 SAAADI. This CDR3 contains 16 residues. V gave up 4 bases and J gave up 3 bases, with 18 bases separating them.

The V call is TRBV21-1, the J call TRBJ2-7; TRBD1, the table's D call, was not compared with the DNA. TRBV21-1 has pseudogene status. CDR3 size: 16 residues. The CDR3 loop reads CASSKGQVSYSYEQYF. DNA of the CDR3: TGTGCCAGCAGCAAAGGTCAGGTATCTTACTCCTACGAGCAGTACTTC.

The chain links TRBV4-3 to TRBJ1-4, with D possibly matching TRBD1 (5 bases). CDR3 length: 15 residues. V lost 0 bases and J lost 6, with 11 bases in between. The germline V gene has CDR1 LGHNA and CDR2 YSLEER. The CDR3 loop reads CASSQEGRADEKLFF. Written as DNA, the CDR3 is TGCGCCAGCAGCCAAGAGGGCAGGGCGGATGAAAAACTGTTTTTT.

The CDR3: CASSLGGRDKNIQYF. CDR3 bases: TGTGCCAGCAGCTTGGGAGGGAGGGACAAAAACATTCAGTACTTC. This chain uses TRBV7-8 with TRBJ2-4; 7 nucleotides match TRBD2. Looked up from germline, CDR1 is SGHVS and CDR2 is FQNEAQ. V trimming: 3 bases; J trimming: 3 bases; junction bases outside the gene matches: 5. The CDR3 has 15 residues.

The chain links TRBV2 to TRBJ2-1; 8 nucleotides match TRBD2. Germline CDR1 reads SNHLY; CDR2 reads FYNNEI. CDR3 length: 14 amino acids. The junction had 7 bases not matched to a gene; V was cut back by 3 bases and J by 9 bases. Here the CDR3 DNA reads TGTGCCAGCAGTGATGTGTCGGGGGGGAGTGAGCAGTTCTTC. Translation: CASSDVSGGSEQFF.

The rearrangement joins TRBV4-1 to TRBJ1-4; no definite D call. CDR1 is MGHRA and CDR2 is YSYEKL in the germline V gene. V was shortened by 0 bases and J by 1 base, with 9 bases between the two germline ends. The CDR3 contains 16 residues. The CDR3 nucleotides are TGCGCCAGCAGCCAAGATCCCCGCGTAACTAATGAAAAACTGTTTTTT. This sequence encodes CASSQDPRVTNEKLFF.

This chain connects TRBV28 to TRBJ1-6, with TRBD1 identical over 8 bases. The length of the CDR3 is 16 residues. The trim removed 6 bases at V and 7 bases at J, leaving 11 bases unmatched. CDR1 is MDHEN, CDR2 SYDVKM, per germline. The CDR3 nucleotides read TGTGCCAGCAGACTATTCAGGGGGCTGGGGAATTCACCCCTCCACTTT. It codes for CASRLFRGLGNSPLHF.

This clone occurred a few times. The CDR3 loop is CASSLTPGQTNEKLFF. Here the CDR3 DNA reads TGTGCCAGCAGCCTCACACCCGGACAGACTAATGAAAAACTGTTTTTT. This chain uses TRBV4-2 with TRBJ1-4, with D possibly being TRBD1 (6 bases). The CDR3 is 16 amino acids. V was cut by 4 bases and J by 2 bases, with 14 bases left in between. In germline, CDR1 is LGHNA, CDR2 YNFKEQ.